This T cell receptor beta chain is drawn from a study of CD8 T cells in Susac syndrome. Germline assignment: CDR1 DFQATT and CDR2 SNEGSKA (reference sequence). This CDR3 is 13 amino acids long. The V and J ends lost 3 bases and 1 base respectively, with 9 bases between them. Reverse transcription of about 0.5 to 1 ug RNA was carried out with random hexamers. TCRdb independently ran MiXCR on the immunoSEQ multiplex PCR reads; one entry per CDR3 protein. The table has roughly 130,000 distinct CDR3 sequences, roughly 94% seen once. This clonotype occurred once. Sequencing was performed on CD4+ T cells from PBMCs. This clonotype was sampled from a human donor with multiple sclerosis. The chain uses TRBV20-1 and TRBJ1-2; no clear D gene. The CDR3 region has the DNA TGCAGTGCTAGTCAGCCACGTAACTATGGCTACACCTTC. Translating it yields CSASQPRNYGYTF.